This T cell receptor (beta chain) was identified during a study of cytomegalovirus exposure and HLA in healthy donors. Study-level background: HLA-typed donors were the source of around 87 million unique TCRs, which an early data release held.

The sample holds a few counts of this clone. Its cognate antigen is unknown. The CDR3 sequence is 15 residues long. The germline CDR1 and CDR2 sequences are SGHRS and YFSETQ. V lost 6 bases, J lost 3 bases, and 18 bases lay in between. Use of 60 Vbeta and 13 Jbeta primers characterized the PCR. The method was immunoSEQ multiplex PCR; TCRdb's version includes in-frame clones alone and lacks a portion of them. The sample includes around 210,000 clones, roughly 81% of them seen just once. Overall study findings and caveats: Only CMV serostatus was available as immune exposure information. Trimming of TCR beta V- and J-genes showed a link, identified in a later analysis, to a missense DCLRE1C variant.

These donors, healthy bone marrow donors, were studied. The sequenced sample consisted of PBMCs. The V and J genes are TRBV5-1 and TRBJ2-5; D might be TRBD1 (8 bases). This TCR was recovered from a girl between 2 and 10 years old in good health and CMV-seronegative. The CDR3: CASNRQGRAEETQYF. The DNA of the CDR3 is TGCGCCAGCAACCGACAGGGGAGGGCTGAAGAGACCCAGTACTTC.